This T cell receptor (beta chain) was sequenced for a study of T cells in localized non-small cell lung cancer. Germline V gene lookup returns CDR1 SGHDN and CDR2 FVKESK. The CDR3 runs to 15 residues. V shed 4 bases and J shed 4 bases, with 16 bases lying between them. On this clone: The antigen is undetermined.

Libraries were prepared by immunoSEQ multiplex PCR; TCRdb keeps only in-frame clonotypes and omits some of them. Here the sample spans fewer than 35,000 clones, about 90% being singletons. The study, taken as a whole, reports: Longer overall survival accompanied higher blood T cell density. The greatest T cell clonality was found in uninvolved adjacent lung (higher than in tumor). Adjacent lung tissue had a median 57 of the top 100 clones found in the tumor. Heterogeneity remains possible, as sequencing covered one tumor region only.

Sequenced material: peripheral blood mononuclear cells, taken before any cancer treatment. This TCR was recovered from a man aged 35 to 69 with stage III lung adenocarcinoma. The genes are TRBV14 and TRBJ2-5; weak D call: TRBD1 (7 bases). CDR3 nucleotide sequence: TGTGCCAGCAGCCCTTGGAGGGGGCCGCGAGAGACCCAGTACTTC. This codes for CASSPWRGPRETQYF.